The rows below give T cell receptor beta chains drawn from one sample of a study of Ad26.COV2.S vaccination and SARS-CoV-2 variants. TCRdb's copy holds only in-frame clones and misses some; the assay was immunoSEQ multiplex PCR. The profile shows 510,000 or so clones, around 90% of them singletons. The specimen comprised peripheral blood, sampled in a trial of Ad26.COV2.S vaccine versus placebo. The source of these receptors is a person between 18 and 60 years old who received the Ad26.COV2.S COVID-19 vaccine or a placebo. CDR3s include the opening cysteine and the closing phenylalanine or tryptophan. A D gene is named only where the DNA matches it firmly. A clone size is listed for some rows: how often the clone was seen (once, few, many), or a class if it is expanded.

size,J,D,V,length,CDR3,DNA
.,TRBJ1-5,.,TRBV5-1,13,CASSFNPDQPQHF,TGCGCCAGCAGCTTTAATCCCGACCAGCCCCAGCATTTT
.,TRBJ2-1,TRBD2,TRBV28,14,CASSPSGRRNEQFF,TGTGCCAGCAGTCCTAGCGGGAGGCGCAATGAGCAGTTCTTC
.,TRBJ2-5,TRBD1,TRBV19,16,CASSGLGQGGLETQYF,TGTGCCAGTAGTGGCCTCGGACAGGGGGGACTGGAGACCCAGTACTTC
.,TRBJ2-7,TRBD2,TRBV6-5,16,CASSYPTSGNFYEQYF,TGTGCCAGCAGTTACCCGACTAGCGGTAATTTCTACGAGCAGTACTTC
.,TRBJ1-4,TRBD1,TRBV18,14,CASSGTATNEKLFF,TGTGCCAGCTCCGGGACAGCAACTAATGAAAAACTGTTTTTT
.,TRBJ2-3,.,TRBV20-1,10,CSASTDTQYF,TGCAGTGCTAGCACAGATACGCAGTATTTT
few,TRBJ1-5,.,TRBV3-1/TRBV3-2,14,CASSQAQGNQPQHF,TGTGCCAGCAGCCAGGCCCAGGGTAATCAGCCCCAGCATTTT
.,TRBJ2-7,.,TRBV4-3,15,CASSPYVGVSYEQYF,TGCGCCAGCAGCCCATACGTCGGGGTTTCCTACGAGCAGTACTTC
.,TRBJ2-2,.,TRBV7-8,12,CRSGENTGELFF,TGTCGTAGCGGAGAGAACACCGGGGAGCTGTTTTTT
.,TRBJ2-1,.,TRBV12-3/TRBV12-4,12,CASSPGHSCPFF,TGTGCCAGCAGCCCGGGACACTCATGTCCGTTCTTC
.,TRBJ1-2,.,TRBV27,15,CASSLFWDGVYGYTF,TGTGCCAGCAGTTTATTTTGGGATGGTGTCTATGGCTACACCTTC
.,TRBJ2-3,.,TRBV5-4,15,CASSLVPASTDTQYF,TGTGCCAGCAGCTTGGTCCCGGCTAGCACAGATACGCAGTATTTT
.,TRBJ2-5,.,TRBV7-2,18,CASSPRGKATGIQETQYF,TGTGCCAGCAGCCCTAGAGGGAAGGCCACAGGTATACAAGAGACCCAGTACTTC
.,TRBJ2-3,TRBD2,TRBV5-1,15,CASSLLAGVADTQYF,TGCGCCAGCAGCCTACTGGCGGGAGTAGCAGATACGCAGTATTTT
.,TRBJ2-1,TRBD1,TRBV19,15,CASIPPGQGANEQFF,TGTGCCAGTATACCGCCGGGACAGGGGGCTAATGAGCAGTTCTTC
.,TRBJ2-3,TRBD1,TRBV19,15,CASQIGTGIPDTQYF,TGTGCCAGTCAAATCGGGACAGGGATCCCAGATACGCAGTATTTT
.,TRBJ1-2,.,TRBV6-5,15,CASSSLGTGNYGYTF,TGTGCCAGCAGTTCTCTGGGAACAGGGAACTATGGCTACACCTTC
.,TRBJ2-1,.,TRBV7-9,15,CASSAGRRIYNEQFF,TGTGCCAGCAGCGCGGGACGGAGGATCTACAATGAGCAGTTCTTC
.,TRBJ2-7,TRBD2,TRBV25-1,15,CASSEELAVLYEQYF,TGTGCCAGCAGTGAGGAACTAGCGGTTCTTTACGAGCAGTACTTC
.,TRBJ2-1,TRBD2,TRBV5-5,15,CASSFGLAGGNEQFF,TGTGCCAGCAGCTTTGGACTAGCGGGTGGCAATGAGCAGTTCTTC
.,TRBJ1-2,.,TRBV10-3,13,CAIGDPRNYGYTF,TGTGCCATCGGTGACCCAAGAAATTATGGCTACACCTTC
.,TRBJ1-1,TRBD1,TRBV29-1,13,CSARTGVTAEAFF,TGCAGCGCCCGGACAGGGGTGACGGCTGAAGCTTTCTTT
.,TRBJ2-7,.,TRBV10-2,12,CASSVGAVEQYF,TGCGCCAGCAGTGTTGGGGCGGTCGAGCAGTACTTC
.,TRBJ2-7,TRBD1,TRBV4-1,19,CASSSRVPTGGAGSYEQYF,TGCGCCAGCAGCTCAAGGGTACCTACAGGGGGCGCGGGCTCCTACGAGCAGTACTTC
.,TRBJ1-1,.,TRBV29-1,13,CSVGGQMNTEAFF,TGCAGCGTGGGCGGACAAATGAACACTGAAGCTTTCTTT
.,TRBJ2-5,.,TRBV12-3/TRBV12-4,13,CASSLDGGETQYF,TGTGCCAGCAGTTTGGATGGGGGGGAGACCCAGTACTTC
.,TRBJ1-2,TRBD1,TRBV12-3/TRBV12-4,13,CASSDRAGYGYTF,TGTGCCAGCAGTGACAGGGCCGGCTATGGCTACACCTTC
.,TRBJ2-5,TRBD2,TRBV15,14,CATSPRGGRETQYF,TGTGCCACCAGCCCCCGCGGGGGGCGAGAGACCCAGTACTTC
.,TRBJ2-7,.,TRBV7-9,17,CASSLFPAAASSYEQYF,TGTGCCAGCAGCTTATTCCCTGCGGCGGCCTCATCCTACGAGCAGTACTTC
.,TRBJ1-1,.,TRBV5-1,15,CASSLVGTPNTEAFF,TGCGCCAGCAGCTTGGTCGGCACGCCGAACACTGAAGCTTTCTTT
.,TRBJ1-1,.,TRBV29-1,11,CSVEGSSEAFF,TGCAGCGTTGAAGGGTCGTCTGAAGCTTTCTTT
.,TRBJ2-6,.,TRBV5-1,13,CASSLGTANVLTF,TGCGCCAGCAGCTTGGGGACCGCCAACGTCCTGACTTTC
.,TRBJ1-1,.,TRBV29-1,12,CSVEGGTSIAFF,TGCAGCGTTGAAGGCGGAACTTCAATAGCTTTCTTT
.,TRBJ2-7,.,TRBV28,13,CASMVVSSYEQYF,TGTGCCAGCATGGTAGTTTCCTCCTACGAGCAGTACTTC
.,TRBJ2-3,.,TRBV12-5,15,CASGRDWDSTDTQYF,TGTGCTAGTGGTCGAGACTGGGACAGCACAGATACGCAGTATTTT
.,TRBJ1-1,.,TRBV5-1,14,CASSSIQGSTEAFF,TGCGCCAGCAGCTCCATCCAGGGGAGCACTGAAGCTTTCTTT
.,TRBJ1-4,.,TRBV30,14,CAGQPGSYNEKLFF,TGTGCCGGACAGCCAGGCTCATATAATGAAAAACTGTTTTTT
.,TRBJ2-6,TRBD2,TRBV29-1,18,CSVAGTGLATSGANVLTF,TGCAGCGTCGCCGGGACGGGACTAGCGACCTCTGGGGCCAACGTCCTGACTTTC
.,TRBJ1-3,.,TRBV7-9,16,CASSHGGGTSGNTIYF,TGTGCCAGCAGCCACGGCGGGGGCACCTCTGGAAACACCATATATTTT
once,TRBJ2-6,.,TRBV7-2,11,CASSRKAVLTF,TGTGCCAGCAGCAGAAAGGCTGTCCTGACTTTC
.,TRBJ2-1,.,TRBV25-1,16,CASSGEAVLLYNEQFF,TGTGCCAGCAGTGGTGAAGCGGTCCTTTTATACAATGAGCAGTTCTTC
.,TRBJ2-7,.,TRBV3-1/TRBV3-2,14,CASSQAGLRYEQYF,TGTGCCAGCAGCCAAGCGGGACTCCGCTACGAGCAGTACTTC
few,TRBJ1-1,.,TRBV30,11,CAWSAGVEAFF,TGTGCCTGGAGTGCAGGGGTCGAAGCTTTCTTT
.,TRBJ2-5,.,TRBV29-1,13,CTVAGASVETQYF,TGCACGGTCGCTGGGGCTAGTGTTGAGACCCAGTACTTC
.,TRBJ2-3,.,TRBV5-1,16,CASSLATLVNTDTQYF,TGCGCCAGCAGCTTGGCGACACTAGTAAACACAGATACGCAGTATTTT
.,TRBJ1-5,TRBD1,TRBV18,16,CASSPSTGVSNQPQHF,TGTGCCAGCTCACCATCCACAGGGGTTAGCAATCAGCCCCAGCATTTT
.,TRBJ1-2,.,TRBV27,14,CASSMTHSRYGYTF,TGTGCCAGCAGTATGACACATAGTCGGTATGGCTACACCTTC
.,TRBJ2-5,TRBD2,TRBV4-2,17,CASSQDGTSGSRETQYF,TGTGCCAGCAGCCAAGACGGGACTAGCGGGAGTAGAGAGACCCAGTACTTC
.,TRBJ2-5,.,TRBV18,13,CASSLSAEEIQYF,TGTGCCAGCTCCCTATCGGCCGAAGAGATCCAGTACTTC
.,TRBJ2-5,.,TRBV10-2,13,CASSPDRKETQYF,TGCGCCAGCAGTCCGGACAGAAAAGAGACCCAGTACTTC
.,TRBJ1-5,.,TRBV11-2,14,CASSLGAWNQPQHF,TGTGCCAGCAGCTTAGGCGCATGGAATCAGCCCCAGCATTTT
once,TRBJ1-2,.,TRBV27,15,CASSLSPAGRYGYTF,TGTGCCAGCAGTTTATCCCCCGCAGGACGCTATGGCTACACCTTC
.,TRBJ1-2,.,TRBV12-3/TRBV12-4,10,CASSRYGYTF,TGTGCCAGCAGTCGTTATGGCTACACCTTC
.,TRBJ1-1,.,TRBV6-6,14,CASSYSGRNTEAFF,TGTGCCAGCAGTTACTCTGGACGGAACACTGAAGCTTTCTTT
.,TRBJ1-2,TRBD1,TRBV4-2,16,CASSQDGTGNLYGYTF,TGTGCCAGCAGCCAGGACGGGACAGGGAACCTCTATGGCTACACCTTC
.,TRBJ1-1,TRBD1,TRBV30,13,CAWKTGLNTEAFF,TGTGCCTGGAAGACAGGGCTGAACACTGAAGCTTTCTTT
.,TRBJ1-2,.,TRBV7-8,16,CASSQGTVPLSYGYTF,TGTGCCAGCAGCCAAGGGACTGTCCCTCTGAGCTATGGCTACACCTTC
.,TRBJ2-7,.,TRBV10-2,14,CASSSRDTTYEQYF,TGCGCCAGCAGCAGCCGGGACACGACCTACGAGCAGTACTTC
.,TRBJ2-2,TRBD1,TRBV5-4,16,CASSKGTDSNTGELFF,TGTGCCAGCAGCAAGGGGACAGATTCTAACACCGGGGAGCTGTTTTTT
once,TRBJ2-7,TRBD1,TRBV5-6,14,CASSGTGGSWEQYF,TGTGCCAGCAGTGGGACAGGGGGGTCCTGGGAGCAGTACTTC